A selection of T cell receptor beta chains follows, all from one sample in a study of PD-L1 blockade in urothelial cancer. The protocol was immunoSEQ multiplex PCR, while the TCRdb copy is restricted to in-frame clones and leaves out a portion. The data contain 90,000 or so clones, roughly 90% of them singletons. The sample consisted of PBMCs, taken around atezolizumab (anti-PD-L1) treatment. These receptors all stem from a man in his sixties with urothelial cancer. Each CDR3 is given with its conserved first and last residue. The D gene is left open where the match is weak. Size is stated for part of the rows, as once, few or many counts, or as a class when the clone is expanded.

clone size,D gene,V gene,J gene,CDR3 protein,CDR3 DNA
-,TRBD2,TRBV5-4,TRBJ2-2,CASSLAQGGTDTGELFF,TGTGCCAGCAGCTTGGCGCAGGGAGGGACGGACACCGGGGAGCTGTTTTTT
-,TRBD2,TRBV7-8,TRBJ2-7,CASSSSGAYEQYF,TGTGCCAGCAGCTCCAGCGGGGCCTACGAGCAGTACTTC
-,-,TRBV19,TRBJ1-1,CASSIGQMNTEAFF,TGTGCCAGTAGTATTGGACAGATGAACACTGAAGCTTTCTTT
-,-,TRBV5-6,TRBJ2-3,CASTVLGELIGGTQYF,TGTGCCAGCACCGTACTAGGGGAGCTGATAGGGGGTACGCAGTATTTT
-,TRBD2,TRBV9,TRBJ2-3,CASSALALVTDTQYF,TGTGCCAGCAGCGCACTAGCGTTGGTTACAGATACGCAGTATTTT
-,TRBD1,TRBV6-1,TRBJ1-6,CASSEEDRANSPLHF,TGTGCCAGCAGTGAGGAGGACAGGGCTAATTCACCCCTCCACTTT
-,TRBD1,TRBV6-5,TRBJ1-2,CASSYYRTGGNYGYTF,TGTGCCAGCAGTTACTACCGGACAGGGGGCAACTATGGCTACACCTTC
-,TRBD2,TRBV18,TRBJ2-5,CASSPPPGGWETQYF,TGTGCCAGCTCACCACCGCCGGGAGGCTGGGAGACCCAGTACTTC
-,-,TRBV6-4,TRBJ1-2,CASSDSVGGGYTF,TGTGCCAGCAGTGACTCGGTCGGAGGTGGCTACACCTTC
once,TRBD2,TRBV7-7,TRBJ2-5,CASSPPPLAGGPLETQYF,TGTGCTAGCAGCCCGCCCCCCCTAGCGGGAGGGCCTTTGGAGACCCAGTACTTC
-,TRBD2,TRBV9,TRBJ2-5,CASSVGTGLAGGQETQYF,TGTGCCAGCAGCGTAGGAACGGGGCTAGCGGGGGGTCAAGAGACCCAGTACTTC
-,-,TRBV5-1,TRBJ2-5,CASSPGSTETQYF,TGCGCCAGCAGTCCCGGGTCTACGGAGACCCAGTACTTC
-,-,TRBV21-1,TRBJ1-1,CASSTGALNTEAFF,TGTGCCAGCAGTACAGGGGCCCTGAACACTGAAGCTTTCTTT
-,-,TRBV29-1,TRBJ1-1,CSVVSGGTEAFF,TGCAGCGTTGTATCGGGGGGCACTGAAGCTTTCTTT
-,TRBD1,TRBV7-2,TRBJ2-3,CASSSSGGAGDTQYF,TGTGCCAGCAGCTCCTCAGGGGGCGCGGGAGATACGCAGTATTTT
-,-,TRBV10-3,TRBJ2-1,CAISEQSAGQQFF,TGTGCCATCAGTGAACAATCGGCGGGGCAGCAGTTCTTC
-,-,TRBV18,TRBJ2-4,CASSPGGQKNIQYF,TGTGCCAGCTCACCAGGAGGACAGAAAAACATTCAGTACTTC
-,-,TRBV5-1,TRBJ2-5,CASSPDRGETQYF,TGCGCCAGCAGCCCGGATCGGGGGGAGACCCAGTACTTC
-,TRBD1,TRBV19,TRBJ1-1,CASRGQMNTEAFF,TGTGCCAGTAGGGGACAGATGAACACTGAAGCTTTCTTT
-,TRBD1,TRBV5-1,TRBJ2-3,CASSLASGQGTDTQYF,TGCGCCAGCAGCTTGGCCTCGGGACAGGGCACAGATACGCAGTATTTT
-,TRBD2,TRBV29-1,TRBJ2-3,CSVEGPSGSTDTQYF,TGCAGCGTTGAAGGTCCTAGCGGCAGCACAGATACGCAGTATTTT
-,-,TRBV28,TRBJ2-7,CASSLGPSYEQYF,TGTGCCAGCAGTTTAGGGCCCTCCTACGAGCAGTACTTC
-,-,TRBV2,TRBJ1-5,CASGLPANQPQHF,TGTGCCTCGGGACTCCCGGCGAATCAGCCCCAGCATTTT
-,TRBD1,TRBV7-6,TRBJ1-1,CASREGRRGRTEAFF,TGTGCCAGCCGGGAGGGGCGCAGGGGGAGAACTGAAGCTTTCTTT
-,-,TRBV19,TRBJ2-3,CASREGVSTDTQYF,TGTGCCAGTAGGGAGGGTGTTAGCACAGATACGCAGTATTTT